Detailed here is one T cell receptor beta chain. Its matching antigen is unknown. The data were produced by immunoSEQ multiplex PCR, yet TCRdb's version contains in-frame clones alone and is incomplete. The data contain about 68,000 clones, roughly 80% of them seen just once; the ten biggest clones take up approximately 12%. Antigen-specific CD4+ T cells were expanded with viral peptide pools in the ViraFEST assay before sequencing. Culture proceeded for more than nine days, and CD4+ T cells were then isolated. Absence of prior SARS-CoV-2 infection characterized the vaccine recipients, who showed negative nucleocapsid antibodies. At days 3 and 7, half of the medium was exchanged for IL-2 medium. Germline CDR1 SNHLY, CDR2 FYNNEI. This CDR3 has 15 amino acids. V was pared by 1 base and J by 7 bases, with 16 bases between. The sample belongs to a study of vaccination effects on CD4 cells after COVID-19. Study background: Every participant took two doses of the BNT162b2 or mRNA-1273 vaccine.

Whole-study results and caveats: Early post-infection timepoints were missing from the study, which also had few convalescent patients. At late timepoints after vaccination, vaccine- and infection-induced clones shrank markedly.

The sequence was obtained from a human donor who received a COVID-19 vaccine. The gene calls are TRBV2 and TRBJ2-5; no definite D call. The sample in question was CD4+ T cells from PBMCs cultured with SARS-CoV-2 spike peptides, obtained before COVID-19 vaccination. DNA for the CDR3: TGTGCCAGCAGTGAAGGAGGCGGACGCCGCTGGACCCAGTACTTC. Its protein product is CASSEGGGRRWTQYF.